These 21 T cell receptor beta chains originate from one sample sequenced in a study of blood T cell repertoires in COVID-19. The protocol was immunoSEQ multiplex PCR, while the TCRdb copy is restricted to in-frame clones and leaves out a portion. Here the sample spans 200,000 to 250,000 clones, roughly 88% being singletons. The source material was peripheral blood. These TCRs come from a human donor in a cohort sampled during active COVID-19.

The chain recombines TRBV7-8 with TRBJ2-3; D perhaps matches TRBD2 (6 bases). The ends were cut back, 5 bases at V and 4 bases at J, with 19 bases in the middle. Germline CDR1 and CDR2: SGHVS and FQNEAQ. This CDR3 is 16 amino acids long. CDR3 sequence: CASSPRLGKKPDTQYF. The DNA for the CDR3 is TGTGCCAGCAGCCCCCGACTAGGTAAAAAGCCAGATACGCAGTATTTT.

The gene calls are TRBV15 and TRBJ2-3; 9 positions agree with TRBD2. Germline-derived CDR1 and CDR2 are LNHNV and YYDKDF (reference sequence). Trimming at V came to 0 bases and at J to 2 bases, leaving 6 bases not matched to a gene. This CDR3 comprises 17 residues. The CDR3 protein is CATSREQGLAITDTQYF. The CDR3 DNA is TGTGCCACCAGCAGAGAGCAGGGACTAGCCATCACAGATACGCAGTATTTT. Based on the CDR3 plus reference TRBV15 and TRBJ2-3, the full variable domain is DAMVIQNPRYQVTQFGKPVTLSCSQTLNHNVMYWYQQKSSQAPKLLFHYYDKDFNNEADTPDNFQSRRPNTSFCFLDIRSPGLGDTAMYLCATSREQGLAITDTQYFGPGTRLTVL.

Concerning this clone: Other DNA sequences within the sample encode an identical CDR3. The gene calls are TRBV10-3 and TRBJ1-5, with 10 bases fitting TRBD1. The CDR3 is 14 residues long. Germline lookup yields CDR1 ENHRY and CDR2 SYGVKD. The trim removed 5 bases at V and 4 bases at J, leaving 2 bases unmatched. The CDR3 reads CAISPGQGNQPQHF. The DNA of the CDR3 is TGTGCCATCAGTCCGGGACAGGGGAATCAGCCCCAGCATTTT.

The V gene is TRBV2, the J gene TRBJ2-1; 12 bases align to TRBD2. Germline V gene data show CDR1 as SNHLY and CDR2 as FYNNEI. V trimming: 6 bases; J trimming: 8 bases; junction bases outside the gene matches: 5. CDR3 length: 14 amino acids. CDR3 protein: CASSLAGGPHEQFF. The CDR3 DNA is TGTGCCAGCAGCCTAGCGGGAGGGCCTCATGAGCAGTTCTTC. Together with reference TRBV2 and TRBJ2-1, the CDR3 gives the full variable domain: EPEVTQTPSHQVTQMGQEVILRCVPISNHLYFYWYRQILGQKVEFLVSFYNNEISEKSEIFDDQFSVERPDGSNFTLKIRSTKLEDSAMYFCASSLAGGPHEQFFGPGTRLTVL.

The CDR3 region has the DNA TGTGCCAGCAGTCCGGTAGAGGGGGCGAGGGAGCAGTACTTC. This encodes CASSPVEGAREQYF. The rearrangement links TRBV28 to TRBJ2-7; 7 nucleotides line up with TRBD1. The V gene end was trimmed by 5 bases and the J gene end by 7 bases; junction bases not matched to a gene: 11. In germline, CDR1 is MDHEN, CDR2 SYDVKM. The CDR3 totals 14 residues.

The gene calls are TRBV19 and TRBJ2-3; D gene uncertain. Trimming stripped 5 bases from V and 0 bases from J, with 3 bases between. This CDR3 comprises 12 residues. The germline gives CDR1 LNHDA, CDR2 SQIVND (reference sequence). The CDR3 DNA reads TGTGCCAGTAGTCTCAGCACAGATACGCAGTATTTT. Amino acids: CASSLSTDTQYF.

This chain links TRBV27 with TRBJ1-1; D remains unclear. Germline V gives CDR1 MNHEY, CDR2 SMNVEV (reference sequence). V shed 4 bases and J shed 7 bases, with 7 bases lying between them. The CDR3 runs to 11 residues. CDR3 protein: CASSSINEAFF. DNA for the CDR3: TGTGCCAGCAGTTCCATCAATGAAGCTTTCTTT.

This chain joins TRBV9 and TRBJ2-4; the match to TRBD2 covers 15 bases. The CDR3 loop spans 16 amino acids. The germline CDR1 and CDR2 sequences are SGDLS and YYNGEE. The V and J ends lost 0 bases and 7 bases, in that order; junction bases with no gene match: 2. The CDR3 loop is CASSVGGTSGRNIQYF. Written as DNA, the CDR3 is TGTGCCAGCAGCGTAGGGGGGACTAGCGGGAGGAACATTCAGTACTTC.

The CDR3 nucleotides read TGTGCCAGCAGCTTGGTAAGCCACGAGCAGTACTTC. This codes for CASSLVSHEQYF. This sequence joins TRBV5-6 and TRBJ2-7; D not resolved. The CDR3 is made up of 12 amino acids. CDR1 and CDR2 (germline): SGHDT, YYEEEE. Trimming removed 0 bases at V and 5 bases at J, with 6 bases between.

V is TRBV19 and J is TRBJ2-1, with TRBD2 identical over 14 bases. Germline trimming cut 7 bases from V and 10 bases from J; bases unmatched to any gene: 6. This CDR3 spans 14 amino acids. The germline CDR1 and CDR2 sequences are LNHDA and SQIVND (reference sequence). Here the CDR3 reads CASTRGLAGVEQFF. Written as DNA, the CDR3 is TGTGCCAGTACCCGGGGACTAGCGGGAGTGGAGCAGTTCTTC.

The chain recombines TRBV30 with TRBJ1-1; no firm D call. The V end lost 5 bases, the J end lost 2 bases, and 12 bases lay between the germline ends. There are 13 residues in the CDR3. Germline values: CDR1 GTSNPN, CDR2 SVGIG (reference sequence). The CDR3 nucleotides are TGTGCCTGGGGTCGGGGATCTAACACTGAAGCTTTCTTT. Translation gives CAWGRGSNTEAFF. Variable domain in full (rest from reference TRBV30 and TRBJ1-1): SQTIHQWPATLVQPVGSPLSLECTVEGTSNPNLYWYRQAAGRGLQLLFYSVGIGQISSEVPQNLSASRPQDRQFILSSKKLLLSDSGFYLCAWGRGSNTEAFFGQGTRLTVV.

This sequence joins TRBV9 and TRBJ2-2; D is perhaps TRBD2 (5 bases). Germline CDR1 SGDLS, CDR2 YYNGEE. Between the trimmed V and J ends, which lost 1 base and 7 bases, there was a span of 14 bases. The CDR3 has 15 amino acids. The CDR3 DNA reads TGTGCCAGCAGCGTAAGAGGGAACCAGAACGGGGAGCTGTTTTTT. It yields the protein CASSVRGNQNGELFF.

The chain carries TRBV6-5 and TRBJ2-1, with D possibly TRBD2 on 6 matching bases. The V gene lost 0 bases and the J gene lost 0 bases, with 6 bases spanning the gap. Germline values: CDR1 MNHEY, CDR2 SVGAGI. The CDR3 length is 15 residues. The CDR3 protein is CASSYSGSSYNEQFF. The CDR3 DNA follows: TGTGCCAGCAGTTACTCCGGGAGCTCCTACAATGAGCAGTTCTTC.

The V and J genes are TRBV25-1 and TRBJ1-1, with no clear D. Trimming took off 2 bases at V and 1 base at J, with 5 bases between the two ends. Germline V CDR1 and CDR2: MGHDK, SYGVNS. The CDR3 extends over 13 amino acids. The CDR3 spells CASSERENTEAFF. The CDR3, as DNA: TGTGCCAGCAGTGAACGGGAGAACACTGAAGCTTTCTTT.

This clone has ten or more counts. The genes are TRBV5-1 and TRBJ2-7; 7 bases are a match to TRBD2. J gave up 8 bases and V 3 bases, and 2 bases lay outside the gene matches. The CDR3 loop spans 11 amino acids. CDR1 is SGHRS, CDR2 YFSETQ, per germline. The CDR3 region is CASSWGGQQYF. In nucleotides, the CDR3 is TGCGCCAGCAGCTGGGGGGGACAGCAGTACTTC.

This chain joins TRBV5-1 and TRBJ2-1; the match to TRBD2 covers 9 bases. Trimming took 2 bases from V and 6 from J; bases not matched to a gene: 9. Germline V gene sequence: CDR1 SGHRS, CDR2 YFSETQ. The CDR3 covers 16 residues. In nucleotides, the CDR3 is TGCGCCAGCAGCTTAAGGCGGGAGGGCCTGAGCAATGAGCAGTTCTTC. Its protein product is CASSLRREGLSNEQFF.

This rearrangement joins TRBV19 to TRBJ2-6, with 9 bases that match TRBD1. J lost 4 bases, V lost 4 bases, and 8 bases had no gene match. Germline V CDR1 and CDR2: LNHDA, SQIVND (reference sequence). This CDR3 is built from 17 residues. CDR3 nucleotide sequence: TGTGCCAGTAGTACGGGACAGGGATTATCCGGGGCCAACGTCCTGACTTTC. Protein product: CASSTGQGLSGANVLTF.

The chain employs TRBV27 and TRBJ2-1; TRBD1 agrees at 7 bases. Germline lookup yields CDR1 MNHEY and CDR2 SMNVEV (reference sequence). CDR3 length equals 15 residues. V lost 5 bases to trimming and J lost 4 bases; unmatched junction nucleotides: 8. Here the CDR3 reads CASSPQTGQYNEQFF. In nucleotides, the CDR3 is TGTGCCAGCAGTCCGCAAACGGGACAGTACAATGAGCAGTTCTTC.

Note on this clone: The sample carries other DNA sequences with the same CDR3. The chain carries TRBV11-3 and TRBJ2-2, with 8 bases fitting TRBD1. V shed 5 bases, J shed 6 bases, and the junction held 2 bases outside the gene matches. Germline V gene lookup returns CDR1 SGHNT and CDR2 YENEEA. CDR3 length equals 13 residues. CDR3 amino acids: CASSPGGPGELFF. The DNA for the CDR3 is TGTGCCAGCAGCCCAGGGGGCCCCGGGGAGCTGTTTTTT.

The V and J genes are TRBV27 and TRBJ2-7; TRBD1 is a possible D gene (7 bases). The CDR3 runs 15 residues. CDR1 and CDR2 from the germline V gene are MNHEY and SMNVEV (reference sequence). The V gene lost 6 bases and the J gene lost 2 bases, with 17 bases spanning the gap. The CDR3 region is CASSRRAGGTYEQYF. The CDR3 DNA reads TGTGCCAGCAGCCGACGAGCAGGGGGGACCTACGAGCAGTACTTC.

This clone was counted between two and nine times. This chain uses TRBV19 with TRBJ1-1, with a weak D call TRBD1 (6 bases). CDR1 is LNHDA, CDR2 SQIVND, per germline (reference sequence). Deletions cut 5 bases from V and 10 bases from J, with 11 bases between. The CDR3 runs 11 residues. The CDR3 here is CASSYGTLAFF. In DNA form, the CDR3 reads TGTGCCAGTAGTTACGGGACATTAGCTTTCTTT.